The 24 T cell receptor beta chains below come from one sample, sequenced in a study of blood T cell repertoires in COVID-19. Clones were sequenced by immunoSEQ multiplex PCR, and TCRdb holds only the in-frame ones, with some missing. The sample records 80,000 to 130,000 clones, roughly 92% being singletons. The specimen sequenced was peripheral blood. The receptors were sampled from a man aged 70 or older with acute or convalescent COVID-19.

V gene TRBV2 combines with J gene TRBJ2-5; 10 nucleotides align to TRBD2. CDR1 and CDR2 (germline): SNHLY, FYNNEI. This CDR3 is 18 amino acids long. Germline trimming cut 2 bases from V and 3 bases from J; bases unmatched to any gene: 12. CDR3 DNA sequence: TGTGCCAGCAGTGAAATCCCACCTCCCCTAGCGGGAGAAGAGACCCAGTACTTC. Amino acid sequence: CASSEIPPPLAGEETQYF.

V usage is TRBV6-5 and J usage is TRBJ2-5; TRBD2 is a possible D gene (6 bases). This CDR3 has 15 residues. Trimming cost V 4 bases and J 5 bases, with 17 bases left between them. The germline gives CDR1 MNHEY, CDR2 SVGAGI. This chain's CDR3 is CASSSPRGDGETQYF. CDR3 bases: TGTGCCAGCAGTTCCCCTCGCGGGGACGGGGAGACCCAGTACTTC.

The rearrangement joins TRBV10-3 to TRBJ1-2, with D unclear. Germline V lookup: CDR1 ENHRY, CDR2 SYGVKD. The CDR3 contains 11 residues. V lost 4 bases and J lost 9, with 9 bases in between. In DNA form, the CDR3 reads TGTGCCATCAGTGTAGGAGTGCGCTACACCTTC. Amino acids: CAISVGVRYTF.

CDR3 amino acids: CASSLAHRGGDNEQFF. The CDR3 DNA follows: TGTGCCAGCAGCTTAGCGCACCGTGGAGGAGACAATGAGCAGTTCTTC. The rearrangement uses TRBV7-6 and TRBJ2-1; TRBD2 might be the D (5 bases). This CDR3 comprises 16 residues. V gave up 0 bases and J gave up 5 bases, with 14 bases separating them. In germline, CDR1 is SGHVS, CDR2 FNYEAQ.

The rearrangement uses TRBV2 and TRBJ1-2, with D hard to call. Deletions cut 6 bases from V and 8 bases from J, with 25 bases between. From germline, CDR1 is SNHLY and CDR2 FYNNEI. The CDR3 contains 16 residues. CDR3: CASSGPTLTGTGGYTF. CDR3 bases: TGTGCCAGCAGCGGACCCACACTTACGGGAACGGGGGGCTACACCTTC. Combining the CDR3 with reference TRBV2 and TRBJ1-2 gives the whole variable domain EPEVTQTPSHQVTQMGQEVILRCVPISNHLYFYWYRQILGQKVEFLVSFYNNEISEKSEIFDDQFSVERPDGSNFTLKIRSTKLEDSAMYFCASSGPTLTGTGGYTFGSGTRLTVV.

This rearrangement joins TRBV9 to TRBJ2-1; D is ambiguous. This CDR3 is 13 amino acids long. Germline V gives CDR1 SGDLS, CDR2 YYNGEE. Deletions cut 0 bases from V and 9 bases from J, with 10 bases between. The CDR3 coding sequence is TGTGCCAGCAGCGTAGTCCCGCGAGGTGAGCAGTTCTTC. Translated: CASSVVPRGEQFF.

The gene calls are TRBV14 and TRBJ2-6; D unresolved. The ends were cut back, 2 bases at V and 0 bases at J, with 8 bases in the middle. Germline V lookup: CDR1 SGHDN, CDR2 FVKESK. This CDR3 spans 16 amino acids. CDR3 nucleotide sequence: TGTGCCAGCAGCCAAATTCGAGGCTCTGGGGCCAACGTCCTGACTTTC. This encodes CASSQIRGSGANVLTF.

V is TRBV4-1 and J is TRBJ1-6, with D hard to call. V dropped 3 bases and J dropped 3 bases, with 9 bases sitting between them. The CDR3 consists of 15 residues. Germline CDR1 reads MGHRA; CDR2 reads YSYEKL. The CDR3 DNA sequence: TGCGCCAGCAGCCACGACACGGACTATAATTCACCCCTCCACTTT. It is translated as CASSHDTDYNSPLHF.

Only one count was recorded for this clone. J is TRBJ1-2 and V is TRBV5-4; 7 nucleotides line up with TRBD1. The CDR3 runs 15 residues. V was pared by 4 bases and J by 1 base, with 7 bases of the junction left unmatched. CDR1 and CDR2 from the germline V gene are SGHNT and YYREEE (reference sequence). CDR3 sequence (DNA): TGTGCCAGCAGCCCCGGGGGACAGTATAACTATGGCTACACCTTC. This codes for CASSPGGQYNYGYTF.

The J gene is TRBJ2-7, the V gene TRBV5-1, with 7 bases matching TRBD1. The ends lost 0 bases at V and 3 bases at J; junction bases unmatched: 3. CDR1 is SGHRS, CDR2 YFSETQ, per germline. This CDR3 has 14 amino acids. CDR3 protein: CASSLGTGGYEQYF. The CDR3 nucleotides are TGCGCCAGCAGCTTGGGGACAGGTGGCTACGAGCAGTACTTC. Combining the CDR3 with reference TRBV5-1 and TRBJ2-7 gives the whole variable domain KAGVTQTPRYLIKTRGQQVTLSCSPISGHRSVSWYQQTPGQGLQFLFEYFSETQRNKGNFPGRFSGRQFSNSRSEMNVSTLELGDSALYLCASSLGTGGYEQYFGPGTRLTVT.

The chain is built from TRBV7-2 and TRBJ2-2, with 12 bases that match TRBD2. The CDR3 sequence is 17 residues long. Germline V lookup: CDR1 SGHTA, CDR2 FQGNSA. V was clipped by 4 bases and J by 4 bases; unmatched bases: 7. The CDR3 reads CASSYLAGGRGTGELFF. CDR3 coding DNA: TGTGCCAGCAGCTATCTAGCGGGAGGGAGGGGCACCGGGGAGCTGTTTTTT. The full variable domain, with the rest looked up from reference TRBV7-2 and TRBJ2-2, is GAGVSQSPSNKVTEKGKDVELRCDPISGHTALYWYRQSLGQGLEFLIYFQGNSAPDKSGLPSDRFSAERTGGSVSTLTIQRTQQEDSAVYLCASSYLAGGRGTGELFFGEGSRLTVL.

The chain couples TRBV28 to TRBJ2-3, with unresolved D. The CDR3 covers 13 residues. CDR1 is MDHEN, CDR2 SYDVKM, per germline. Trimming took off 1 base at V and 14 bases at J, with 16 bases between the two ends. The CDR3 bases are TGTGCCAGCAGTTTATCCCCACCTAATCCCCCGTATTTT. Translating gives CASSLSPPNPPYF.

The chain links TRBV7-9 to TRBJ2-5; tentatively, D is TRBD2 (6 bases). CDR1 is SEHNR and CDR2 is FQNEAQ in the germline V gene (reference sequence). The CDR3 covers 15 residues. Trimming pared 4 bases from V and 1 base from J, leaving 13 bases between. The CDR3 nucleotides are TGTGCCAGCAGCTACCGACTGGGGGGCCAAGAGACCCAGTACTTC. Translating gives CASSYRLGGQETQYF.

This chain joins TRBV5-4 and TRBJ1-4; TRBD1 might be the D (5 bases). The V gene lost 4 bases and the J gene lost 8 bases, with 18 bases spanning the gap. CDR3 size: 15 residues. Germline CDR1 reads SGHNT; CDR2 reads YYREEE (reference sequence). In nucleotides, the CDR3 is TGTGCCAGCAGCCCGGGGGGACGGGGAGAGGAAAAACTGTTTTTT. Translated, it gives CASSPGGRGEEKLFF. Complete variable domain (other parts from reference TRBV5-4 and TRBJ1-4): ETGVTQSPTHLIKTRGQQVTLRCSSQSGHNTVSWYQQALGQGPQFIFQYYREEENGRGNFPPRFSGLQFPNYSSELNVNALELDDSALYLCASSPGGRGEEKLFFGSGTQLSVL.

The V and J genes are TRBV29-1 and TRBJ2-1; 11 bases fit TRBD2. There are 18 residues in the CDR3. V shed 6 bases and J 2 bases; nucleotides not matched to a gene: 15. The germline CDR1 and CDR2 sequences are SQVTM and ANQGSEA. CDR3 sequence reads: CSVGTSGPIYGPYNEQFF. The CDR3 region has the DNA TGCAGCGTGGGGACTAGCGGCCCTATTTACGGCCCCTACAATGAGCAGTTCTTC.

V gene TRBV10-2 combines with J gene TRBJ1-6; D ambiguous. V shed 5 bases and J shed 8 bases, with 13 bases lying between them. The CDR3 runs to 14 residues. Germline CDR1 is WSHSY and CDR2 is SAAADI. The CDR3 is CASSITARYSPLHF. Written as DNA, the CDR3 is TGCGCCAGCAGTATCACAGCAAGATATTCACCCCTCCACTTT.

The genes are TRBV5-6 and TRBJ1-2, with D unclear. V gave up 0 bases and J gave up 0 bases, with 6 bases separating them. Germline lookup yields CDR1 SGHDT and CDR2 YYEEEE. This CDR3 region has 14 residues. In nucleotides, the CDR3 is TGTGCCAGCAGCTTGGGGAGAACTAACTATGGCTACACCTTC. Translated: CASSLGRTNYGYTF.

This chain connects TRBV25-1 to TRBJ2-5, with a possible D match to TRBD2 (6 bases). Germline V gene lookup returns CDR1 MGHDK and CDR2 SYGVNS. CDR3 size: 15 residues. V lost 5 bases to trimming and J lost 5 bases, with 18 bases between them. The CDR3 protein is CASSIFRERGETQYF. DNA for the CDR3: TGTGCCAGCAGTATCTTCAGGGAACGGGGGGAGACCCAGTACTTC.

The rearrangement uses TRBV7-9 and TRBJ2-7; D remains unclear. V was pared by 5 bases and J by 2 bases, with 19 bases between. The CDR3 is made up of 16 amino acids. Germline CDR1 is SEHNR and CDR2 is FQNEAQ (reference sequence). For the CDR3, the DNA is TGTGCCAGCAGCCCCCCTGTCGTACACCAGACCTACGAGCAGTACTTC. It is translated as CASSPPVVHQTYEQYF.

This clone has just one count. The chain is built from TRBV5-4 and TRBJ2-3; 7 bases are shared with TRBD2. CDR3 length: 14 amino acids. The germline gives CDR1 SGHNT, CDR2 YYREEE (reference sequence). After removal of 4 bases from V and 3 bases from J, the junction contained 5 bases not matched to a gene. The CDR3 DNA is TGTGCCAGCAGCCGCTGGGGGGGGACAGATACGCAGTATTTT. Its translation is CASSRWGGTDTQYF.

The chain is built from TRBV4-1 and TRBJ1-1; D is unresolved. The CDR3 loop spans 14 amino acids. Trimming shortened V by 4 bases and J by 6 bases, and 15 bases separated the two germline ends. CDR1 and CDR2 (germline): MGHRA, YSYEKL. The CDR3 spells CASSPPSGGPEAFF. The CDR3 DNA is TGCGCCAGCAGCCCTCCGTCGGGTGGCCCTGAAGCTTTCTTT.

V and J are TRBV9 and TRBJ2-3; D unresolved. V dropped 1 base and J dropped 0 bases, with 3 bases sitting between them. The CDR3 contains 13 residues. Germline V gene lookup returns CDR1 SGDLS and CDR2 YYNGEE. Here the CDR3 reads CASSVSSTDTQYF. CDR3 sequence (DNA): TGTGCCAGCAGCGTATCTAGCACAGATACGCAGTATTTT.

This clone appeared a single time. The rearrangement uses TRBV12-3 or TRBV12-4 and TRBJ1-2; 7 nucleotides match TRBD1. This CDR3 is built from 13 residues. J was trimmed by 2 bases and V by 6 bases; bases with no gene match: 3. DNA for the CDR3: TGTGCCAGCAGGGGGACAGTCAACTATGGCTACACCTTC. Translation gives CASRGTVNYGYTF.

This chain links TRBV11-1 with TRBJ1-2, with no clear D. The CDR3 spans 15 residues. CDR1 is SGHAT, CDR2 FQDESV, per germline (reference sequence). V was clipped by 4 bases and J by 2 bases, with 14 bases between them. The CDR3 sequence is CASSYTAGENYGYTF. The CDR3 DNA reads TGTGCCAGCAGCTATACAGCTGGGGAGAACTATGGCTACACCTTC.